Shown below are 6 T cell receptor beta chains from a single sample sequenced in a study of shared clonotypes between healthy human individuals. Naive CD8 cells lacked CD45RO and underwent positive selection for CCR7, leaving out terminally differentiated effector memory CD45RA+ cells. Data came from immunoSEQ multiplex PCR; TCRdb stores just in-frame clones and leaves some out. The sample has about 590,000 clones, 95% to 96% seen once. The specimen was naive CD8+ T cells sorted from blood. Receptors originate from a woman in her 30s in good health.

Only one count was recorded for this clone. V is TRBV7-9 and J is TRBJ2-1; tentatively, D is TRBD1 or TRBD2 (5 bases each). The CDR3 length is 13 residues. CDR1 is SEHNR and CDR2 is FQNEAQ in the germline V gene (reference sequence). Trimming stripped 4 bases from V and 10 bases from J, with 14 bases between. CDR3 sequence: CASSSTGRGEQFF. CDR3 nucleotide sequence: TGTGCCAGCAGCTCCACGGGGCGAGGGGAGCAGTTCTTC. The full variable domain, with the rest looked up from reference TRBV7-9 and TRBJ2-1, is DTGVSQNPRHKITKRGQNVTFRCDPISEHNRLYWYRQTLGQGPEFLTYFQNEAQLEKSRLLSDRFSAERPKGSFSTLEIQRTEQGDSAMYLCASSSTGRGEQFFGPGTRLTVL.

V gene TRBV27 combines with J gene TRBJ2-5; a possible D gene is TRBD1 (6 bases). The V gene's germline CDR1 is MNHEY and CDR2 SMNVEV (reference sequence). The CDR3 length is 14 residues. V lost 4 bases and J lost 0, with 9 bases in between. CDR3 amino acids: CASSSQGYQETQYF. The CDR3 DNA follows: TGTGCCAGCAGTTCACAGGGTTACCAAGAGACCCAGTACTTC.

The chain combines TRBV28 with TRBJ1-5; maybe TRBD1 (5 bases). The CDR3 has 17 amino acids. Germline CDR1 and CDR2: MDHEN and SYDVKM. V was shortened by 2 bases and J by 0 bases, with 14 bases between the two germline ends. CDR3 residues: CASSLPQGDYSNQPQHF. CDR3 nucleotide sequence: TGTGCCAGCAGTTTACCCCAGGGCGATTATAGCAATCAGCCCCAGCATTTT.

V gene TRBV6-6 combines with J gene TRBJ2-7, with 7 bases fitting TRBD1. With V trimmed by 0 bases and J by 0 bases, 2 bases remained unmatched. Looked up from germline, CDR1 is MNHNY and CDR2 is SVGAGI (reference sequence). This CDR3 region has 15 residues. CDR3 DNA: TGTGCCAGCAGTTACTCGACAGGGAGCTCCTACGAGCAGTACTTC. Protein product: CASSYSTGSSYEQYF.

This chain links TRBV6-5 with TRBJ2-5; possible D gene TRBD1, 5 bases. V lost 10 bases, J lost 2 bases, and 11 bases lay in between. This CDR3 region has 12 residues. Per the germline V gene, CDR1 is MNHEY and CDR2 is SVGAGI. CDR3 bases: TGTGCCACCAGGACACAACAAGAGACCCAGTACTTC. It specifies CATRTQQETQYF.

The CDR3 DNA sequence: TGTGCCAGCCAGGGACTCCGCGGAACTAGCGGGAGGAGTGGTCGCGAGCAGTTCTTC. Its translation is CASQGLRGTSGRSGREQFF. This chain uses TRBV7-9 with TRBJ2-1, with 12 bases fitting TRBD2. Germline values: CDR1 SEHNR, CDR2 FQNEAQ (reference sequence). The CDR3 is made up of 19 amino acids. V lost 8 bases, J lost 10 bases, and 24 bases stayed unmatched. The entire variable domain, with the rest obtained from reference TRBV7-9 and TRBJ2-1, is as follows: DTGVSQNPRHKITKRGQNVTFRCDPISEHNRLYWYRQTLGQGPEFLTYFQNEAQLEKSRLLSDRFSAERPKGSFSTLEIQRTEQGDSAMYLCASQGLRGTSGRSGREQFFGPGTRLTVL.